This T cell receptor beta chain was retrieved from a study of a mutant IDH1 vaccine in newly diagnosed glioma (dated by TCRdb to about 2021). As for the study more broadly: Vaccination started 4-6 weeks after radiotherapy alone, or was given together with temozolomide cycles in the groups whose treatment included chemotherapy. Peripheral blood samples were drawn at six visits, namely V03 (baseline), V05, V07, V10, V12 and V13. Of the approximately 35 treated patients, approximately 62% were male and about 40% were female, and the mean age was 40.4 years. For exploratory analyses, approximately 25 treated patients had longitudinal TCRB deep sequencing done wherever samples were available. Prior to enrollment, patients had been given standard therapy consisting of radiotherapy alone, temozolomide alone, or radiochemotherapy with temozolomide, with the combination given to most patients. The week-35 safety follow-up was designated visit V12, and the week-47 end of study was designated visit V13. Here is what the overall study found, with its caveats: Immune responses induced by the vaccine were seen in over 90% of patients across multiple MHC alleles. No apparent relationship was observed between pseudoprogression and alterations in the top peripheral T cell clonotypes detected by TCRB sequencing. The authors noted that analyses of patient blood samples could not be reproduced because of sample limitations. Availability determined which PBMC samples were chosen for TCRB deep sequencing.

In this sample, this clone turned up a few times. Its antigen remains unidentified. No much larger clonotype is one base removed from it; base qualities were not supplied. Library method: the immunoSEQ multiplex PCR assay. Following the manufacturer's protocol, the hsTCRB Kit was used to amplify rearranged TCR beta chain sequences. TCRB libraries were sequenced on an Illumina MiSeq. In the paper's pipeline: Demultiplexing, trimming and gene mapping were performed with the kit vendor's proprietary platform. TCRdb carries this immuneACCESS record with in-frame sequences only. Its versions omit some clonotypes, under half of them owing to an unresolved V gene in the studies checked, with the rest unexplained. V, J and clone size were drawn from that table, and D and trimming were deduced from the DNA. The sample profile shows approximately 61,000 clones; 80% to 90% of them were found once. 5.4% of the sample is taken by the ten largest.

What the time point label conveys for this sample: week 35, safety follow-up. Every vaccine dose consisted of 300 ug of a 20-mer mutant IDH1 peptide in Montanide, administered subcutaneously together with topical imiquimod. Patients received eight vaccinations in weeks 1, 3, 5, 7, 11, 15, 19 and 23, corresponding to visits V03 through V10. All donors had newly diagnosed IDH1-mutant astrocytomas of WHO grade 3 or 4 that showed loss of nuclear ATRX. The samples were drawn from NOA16, a multicentre, single-arm, open-label phase I trial in Germany that tested a mutant IDH1 peptide vaccine in humans for the first time. Genomic DNA for TCRB sequencing was isolated from EDTA blood with the DNeasy Blood and Tissue Kit. Taken from cysteine to phenylalanine, the CDR3 has 15 residues. Left in the record is the CDR3 DNA by itself, 45 bases read in frame from the first base. The CDR1 and CDR2 encoded by the germline V gene are MRHNA and SNTAGT. V and J are truncated by 0 bases and 6 bases respectively, leaving an intervening sequence of 11 bases.

The sequences come from PBMCs, collected from a glioma patient whose treatment included an IDH1 peptide vaccine. The clonotype originates from a man aged 35 to 55 with glioma. The receptor chain draws on TRBV6-4 and TRBJ2-2, with a weak D call of TRBD1 (5 bases match). Read as DNA, the sequence is TGTGCCAGCAGTGACTCGGCAGGGAATGCCGGGGAGCTGTTTTTT. Translated, this gives CASSDSAGNAGELFF.